Below are 14 T cell receptor beta chains sequenced from a single sample in a study of blood T cells in healthy people across ages. With a J-beta primer mix and a sample-barcoded 5' primer, a second PCR ran 7 to 11 cycles. TCRdb fed the 5' RACE reads into MiXCR, producing one record per CDR3 protein. The sample lists almost 1 million distinct CDR3 sequences, around 54% occurring once. Material for sequencing was blood. The receptor source for this set is a woman aged 55-69 years in good health.

The chain uses TRBV21-1 and TRBJ2-6. TRBV21-1 is a pseudogene. This CDR3 region has 15 residues. CDR3 sequence (DNA): TGTGCCAGCAGCCCTAGGACCTCTGGGGCCAACGTCCTGACTTTC. Protein: CASSPRTSGANVLTF.

This clonotype was found a few times. The J gene is TRBJ2-1, the V gene TRBV4-2, with D possibly matching TRBD1 (6 bases). The germline V gene has CDR1 LGHNA and CDR2 YNFKEQ. V lost 0 bases and J lost 5, with 14 bases in between. The CDR3 sequence is 16 residues long. CDR3 protein: CASSQDSGGEHNEQFF. CDR3 in DNA: TGTGCCAGCAGCCAAGATTCTGGGGGCGAACACAATGAGCAGTTCTTC.

To note about this clonotype: A much larger clonotype is one base distant, so this may be a read error. The chain employs TRBV7-2 and TRBJ2-7; possibly TRBD1 for D (6 bases). The V gene lost 5 bases and the J gene lost 12 bases, with 20 bases spanning the gap. The CDR3 covers 13 residues. Germline lookup yields CDR1 SGHTA and CDR2 FQGNSA. CDR3 sequence: CASSTGHEWTPYF. Here the CDR3 DNA reads TGTGCCAGCAGCACGGGACATGAGTGGACCCCGTACTTC.

This chain uses TRBV20-1 with TRBJ1-2; 10 bases line up with TRBD1. This CDR3 is 12 amino acids long. The ends lost 5 bases at V and 6 bases at J; junction bases unmatched: 3. Germline V lookup: CDR1 DFQATT, CDR2 SNEGSKA (reference sequence). The CDR3 nucleotides are TGCAGTGCTGACAGGGGGCTTAATGGCTACACCTTC. Its translation: CSADRGLNGYTF.

This chain connects TRBV29-1 to TRBJ2-7, with D tentatively TRBD2 (6 bases). With 7 bases removed from V and 7 bases from J, the gap between germline ends came to 17 bases. CDR3 size: 12 residues. Per the germline V gene, CDR1 is SQVTM and CDR2 is ANQGSEA. In DNA, the CDR3 is TGCAGCGAGGGCGGGATTTACAATGAGCAGTACTTC. This gives the protein CSEGGIYNEQYF.

This clonotype was seen a handful of times. The chain couples TRBV12-3 or TRBV12-4 to TRBJ2-1, with 10 nucleotides matching TRBD1. J lost 15 bases, V lost 5 bases, and 10 bases had no gene match. This CDR3 spans 13 amino acids. CDR3 DNA sequence: TGTGCCAGCAGTCCCTCCAGGACAGGGGGAGGGTTCTTC. It yields the protein CASSPSRTGGGFF.

This clonotype has a handful of counts. The chain links TRBV29-1 to TRBJ1-1, with D perhaps matching TRBD1 (5 bases). V was clipped by 4 bases and J by 1 base, with 7 bases between them. The CDR3 is 12 amino acids. CDR1 and CDR2 (germline): SQVTM, ANQGSEA. The CDR3 DNA sequence: TGCAGCGTTGGGGGCCCGAACACTGAAGCTTTCTTT. Translation: CSVGGPNTEAFF. Variable domain in full (rest from reference TRBV29-1 and TRBJ1-1): SAVISQKPSRDICQRGTSLTIQCQVDSQVTMMFWYRQQPGQSLTLIATANQGSEATYESGFVIDKFPISRPNLTFSTLTVSNMSPEDSSIYLCSVGGPNTEAFFGQGTRLTVV.

This clonotype was detected only a few times. The gene calls are TRBV5-1 and TRBJ2-7; TRBD2 aligns across 7 bases. The CDR3 has 13 amino acids. V shed 5 bases and J 2 bases; nucleotides not matched to a gene: 4. CDR1 and CDR2 from the germline V gene are SGHRS and YFSETQ. The CDR3 nucleotides read TGCGCCAGCAGGCGTGGACTAGCCTACGAGCAGTACTTC. Encoded protein: CASRRGLAYEQYF. Looking up the rest from reference TRBV5-1 and TRBJ2-7 gives the full variable domain: KAGVTQTPRYLIKTRGQQVTLSCSPISGHRSVSWYQQTPGQGLQFLFEYFSETQRNKGNFPGRFSGRQFSNSRSEMNVSTLELGDSALYLCASRRGLAYEQYFGPGTRLTVT.

This clonotype occurred once. The CDR3 nucleotides are TGTGCCAGCTCCACGGCAGGGGAGATCCCCACGCAGTATTTT. Amino acid sequence: CASSTAGEIPTQYF. V is TRBV7-3 and J is TRBJ2-3, with a tentative D call TRBD1 (6 bases). The germline CDR1 and CDR2 sequences are SGHTA and FQGTGA. The CDR3 consists of 14 residues. Trimming pared 8 bases from V and 9 bases from J, leaving 21 bases between.

The rearrangement uses TRBV5-1 and TRBJ2-3; 7 bases fit TRBD2. V was clipped by 7 bases and J by 2 bases; unmatched bases: 10. From germline, CDR1 is SGHRS and CDR2 YFSETQ. The CDR3 spans 15 residues. CDR3 loop: CASLEGRGVTDTQYF. For the CDR3, the DNA is TGCGCCAGCCTAGAGGGCCGGGGGGTCACAGATACGCAGTATTTT.

This clonotype was recorded many times. CDR3 DNA: TGTGCCAGCTGTCTAGCGGGAGGATCCCAAGAGACCCAGTACTTC. Amino acid sequence: CASCLAGGSQETQYF. The chain is built from TRBV4-2 and TRBJ2-5, with 11 bases lining up with TRBD2. V trimming: 8 bases; J trimming: 1 base; junction bases outside the gene matches: 6. Per germline, CDR1 LGHNA and CDR2 YNFKEQ. CDR3 length: 15 amino acids.

DNA of the CDR3: TGCAGTGCTAGAGCTCACGGGGCCCCAGGGGCACAGCCCCAGCATTTT. Protein sequence: CSARAHGAPGAQPQHF. The rearrangement uses TRBV20-1 and TRBJ1-5; tentatively, D is TRBD1 (6 bases). Trimming shortened V by 1 base and J by 7 bases, and 20 bases separated the two germline ends. The germline V gene encodes CDR1 DFQATT and CDR2 SNEGSKA (reference sequence). The CDR3 is 16 amino acids.

This clonotype appeared a few times. V and J are TRBV2 and TRBJ2-7; D assignment may be TRBD1 or TRBD2 (5 bases each). Per the germline V gene, CDR1 is SNHLY and CDR2 is FYNNEI. The CDR3 has 13 residues. Trimming took off 4 bases at V and 5 bases at J, with 12 bases between the two ends. CDR3 sequence: CASSVNQGDEQYF. The CDR3 bases are TGTGCCAGCAGTGTAAATCAGGGAGACGAGCAGTACTTC.

The J gene is TRBJ2-1, the V gene TRBV2, with 11 positions matching TRBD2. The V gene's germline CDR1 is SNHLY and CDR2 FYNNEI. The length of the CDR3 is 16 residues. J gave up 3 bases and V 6 bases, and 7 bases lay outside the gene matches. The DNA of the CDR3 is TGTGCCAGCAGCCCCGAAGGACTAGCGGGCTACAATGAGCAGTTCTTC. Its protein is CASSPEGLAGYNEQFF.